Shown below are 7 T cell receptor beta chains from a single sample sequenced in a study of siplizumab effects on memory and regulatory T cells. Some clones are missing from TCRdb's copy, which holds only in-frame ones; the method was immunoSEQ multiplex PCR. The sample includes some 100,000 clones, around 94% seen only once; the top ten take about 0.6%. Sequenced: Tregs sorted from blood. These receptors were taken from a human donor in good health.

The chain carries TRBV6-1 and TRBJ1-2; D is possibly TRBD1 (5 bases). The V end was cut by 8 bases, the J end by 4 bases, with 14 bases between. The CDR3 is made up of 13 amino acids. Germline values: CDR1 MNHNS, CDR2 SASEGT. The CDR3 DNA reads as TGTGCCAGCGACGCCCAGGGTGCCTATGGCTACACCTTC. This gives the protein CASDAQGAYGYTF.

The genes are TRBV28 and TRBJ2-1; the match to TRBD2 covers 8 bases. The J segment lost 8 bases and the V segment lost 3 bases, leaving 9 bases of the junction unmatched. CDR3 length equals 15 residues. Per the germline V gene, CDR1 is MDHEN and CDR2 is SYDVKM. The CDR3 loop reads CASSFTGTRSDEQFF. CDR3 bases: TGTGCCAGCAGTTTTACCGGGACTAGAAGCGATGAGCAGTTCTTC. The whole variable domain, remainder taken from reference TRBV28 and TRBJ2-1, is DVKVTQSSRYLVKRTGEKVFLECVQDMDHENMFWYRQDPGLGLRLIYFSYDVKMKEKGDIPEGYSVSREKKERFSLILESASTNQTSMYLCASSFTGTRSDEQFFGPGTRLTVL.

The chain couples TRBV7-9 to TRBJ1-1; 7 bases align to TRBD1. Per germline, CDR1 SEHNR and CDR2 FQNEAQ (reference sequence). V gave up 5 bases and J gave up 5 bases; unmatched junction bases: 11. CDR3 length equals 15 residues. The CDR3 reads CASSDYRGRGTEAFF. The CDR3 DNA reads TGTGCCAGCAGCGATTACAGGGGAAGGGGGACTGAAGCTTTCTTT.

The rearrangement joins TRBV6-5 to TRBJ1-1; the match to TRBD1 covers 10 bases. The CDR3 runs 14 residues. Germline loops: CDR1 MNHEY, CDR2 SVGAGI. V was pared by 6 bases and J by 5 bases, with 6 bases of the junction left unmatched. CDR3 region: CASSRGTGVTEAFF. DNA of the CDR3: TGTGCCAGCAGCCGGGGGACAGGGGTGACTGAAGCTTTCTTT.

V is TRBV30 and J is TRBJ1-5; D is unresolved. This CDR3 is 13 amino acids long. With 0 bases removed from V and 5 bases from J, the gap between germline ends came to 8 bases. CDR1 and CDR2 from the germline V gene are GTSNPN and SVGIG (reference sequence). CDR3 coding DNA: TGTGCCTGGAGTGTCTTTCCTGATCAGCCCCAGCATTTT. Translation: CAWSVFPDQPQHF.

This chain connects TRBV19 to TRBJ1-2; 8 bases fit TRBD1. V lost 3 bases and J lost 2; bases outside the gene matches: 5. Germline CDR1 LNHDA, CDR2 SQIVND (reference sequence). The CDR3 totals 15 residues. CDR3 in DNA: TGTGCCAGTAGTATTAGGAGGACAGGGAACTATGGCTACACCTTC. Translating gives CASSIRRTGNYGYTF.

In the case of this clone: In the same sample, other DNA sequences code for this CDR3. The chain links TRBV28 to TRBJ1-1, with TRBD1 matching 8 bases. The CDR3 has 15 residues. CDR1 is MDHEN, CDR2 SYDVKM, per germline. The V segment lost 6 bases and the J segment 7 bases; nucleotides outside the gene matches: 13. CDR3 in DNA: TGTGCCAGCAGAAAGGCACTGGACAGGGACTATGAAGCTTTCTTT. Translation: CASRKALDRDYEAFF.